The 27 T cell receptor beta chains below were found in one sample sequenced in a study of radiation and T cells in renal cell carcinoma. The repertoire was sequenced with immunoSEQ multiplex PCR; TCRdb's copy has only in-frame clones and lacks some. Of around 180,000 clones in the sample, about 87% were seen once. Regarding time point: blood 4 weeks post-SBRT, at nephrectomy. Treatment specified: 15 Gy SBRT to primary tumor, nephrectomy 4 weeks later. This material consisted of blood, taken from a patient whose treatment included radiotherapy and nephrectomy. Source of these receptors: a woman aged 45-65 years with renal cell carcinoma.

The chain joins TRBV6-4 to TRBJ2-2; tentatively, D is TRBD2 (6 bases). CDR3 length: 15 residues. The germline V and J ends were trimmed by 1 base and 1 base, with 7 bases remaining between them. Germline CDR1 reads MRHNA; CDR2 reads SNTAGT. For the CDR3, the DNA is TGTGCCAGCAGTGACTTGGGAGGGAACACCGGGGAGCTGTTTTTT. Its protein is CASSDLGGNTGELFF.

V gene TRBV11-1 combines with J gene TRBJ2-7; no reliable D call. Trimming took 5 bases from V and 2 from J, leaving 10 bases between them. The CDR3 loop spans 13 amino acids. The V gene's germline CDR1 is SGHAT and CDR2 FQDESV (reference sequence). CDR3: CASSRPLTYEQYF. In DNA form, the CDR3 reads TGTGCCAGCAGCCGCCCTTTGACCTACGAGCAGTACTTC.

V usage is TRBV5-6 and J usage is TRBJ2-7; D is unclear. CDR1 is SGHDT and CDR2 is YYEEEE in the germline V gene. The V end lost 2 bases, the J end lost 3 bases, and 3 bases lay between the germline ends. The CDR3 contains 11 residues. The CDR3 sequence: CASSFSYEQYF. CDR3 coding DNA: TGTGCCAGCAGCTTTAGCTACGAGCAGTACTTC.

The gene calls are TRBV11-3 and TRBJ2-7; possible D gene TRBD2, 6 bases. Germline V gene sequence: CDR1 SGHNT, CDR2 YENEEA. The ends were cut back, 1 base at V and 7 bases at J, with 14 bases in the middle. The CDR3 is 14 amino acids. The CDR3 here is CASSLGNIAGEQYF. CDR3 sequence (DNA): TGTGCCAGCAGCTTAGGTAACATCGCGGGGGAGCAGTACTTC.

This chain joins TRBV15 and TRBJ1-4, with D uncertain. The germline CDR1 and CDR2 sequences are LNHNV and YYDKDF (reference sequence). The CDR3 has 16 amino acids. Trimming took off 1 base at V and 2 bases at J, with 11 bases between the two ends. The CDR3 loop reads CATSRVFGSTNEKLFF. DNA of the CDR3: TGTGCCACCAGCAGAGTATTCGGCTCTACTAATGAAAAACTGTTTTTT.

The V call is TRBV5-6, the J call TRBJ1-1; the D gene is possibly TRBD1 (5 bases). Germline CDR1 and CDR2: SGHDT and YYEEEE. Between the trimmed V and J ends, which lost 4 bases and 5 bases, there was a span of 12 bases. The CDR3 is 13 amino acids. CDR3 bases: TGTGCCAGCAGCCGGAGACCAGGGACTGAAGCTTTCTTT. It is translated as CASSRRPGTEAFF.

This chain joins TRBV7-2 and TRBJ1-6; D is ambiguous. This CDR3 region has 13 residues. The V gene's germline CDR1 is SGHTA and CDR2 FQGNSA. Trimming removed 1 base at V and 10 bases at J, with 8 bases between. Written as DNA, the CDR3 is TGTGCCAGCAGCTTAGAGGTGGACTCACCCCTCCACTTT. Residues: CASSLEVDSPLHF.

This clone occurred a few times. CDR3: CASSIMDRVTFF. The DNA for the CDR3 is TGTGCCAGTAGTATTATGGACAGGGTAACTTTCTTT. V and J are TRBV19 and TRBJ1-1, with 8 bases fitting TRBD1. CDR3 length: 12 residues. The V and J ends lost 3 bases and 12 bases, in that order; junction bases with no gene match: 6. The V gene's germline CDR1 is LNHDA and CDR2 SQIVND (reference sequence).

This clone was found a few times. V and J are TRBV5-1 and TRBJ2-5, with D maybe TRBD2 (5 bases). Per germline, CDR1 SGHRS and CDR2 YFSETQ. The CDR3 has 13 residues. V lost 1 base, J lost 5 bases, and 9 bases lay in between. This chain's CDR3 is CASSLSRRETQYF. The CDR3 nucleotides are TGCGCCAGCAGCTTGTCTAGGAGGGAGACCCAGTACTTC. Based on the CDR3 plus reference TRBV5-1 and TRBJ2-5, the full variable domain is KAGVTQTPRYLIKTRGQQVTLSCSPISGHRSVSWYQQTPGQGLQFLFEYFSETQRNKGNFPGRFSGRQFSNSRSEMNVSTLELGDSALYLCASSLSRRETQYFGPGTRLLVL.

The rearrangement uses TRBV30 and TRBJ2-5; 7 bases are shared with TRBD1. V gave up 1 base and J gave up 1 base; unmatched junction bases: 3. Germline V lookup: CDR1 GTSNPN, CDR2 SVGIG (reference sequence). CDR3 length: 14 amino acids. The CDR3: CAWSGGTVQETQYF. The CDR3 DNA reads as TGTGCCTGGAGTGGGGGGACAGTCCAAGAGACCCAGTACTTC.

The chain uses TRBV11-2 and TRBJ1-4, with a weak D call TRBD1 (5 bases). Trimming shortened V by 1 base and J by 5 bases, and 14 bases separated the two germline ends. This CDR3 has 16 amino acids. CDR1 and CDR2 (germline): SGHAT, FQNNGV. The CDR3 DNA reads TGTGCCAGCAGCTTAGCCCGGTCGGGGCCCAATGAAAAACTGTTTTTT. This codes for CASSLARSGPNEKLFF.

The chain is built from TRBV9 and TRBJ1-5; D remains ambiguous. V dropped 4 bases and J dropped 3 bases, with 17 bases sitting between them. CDR1 and CDR2 from the germline V gene are SGDLS and YYNGEE. The CDR3 contains 16 residues. The CDR3 coding sequence is TGTGCCAGCAGCCCCCAAGCCGGATTGGACAATCAGCCCCAGCATTTT. Translated, it gives CASSPQAGLDNQPQHF.

This clone is judged large. The rearrangement uses TRBV5-1 and TRBJ1-4, with unresolved D. Germline-derived CDR1 and CDR2 are SGHRS and YFSETQ. The CDR3 loop spans 17 amino acids. V was shortened by 0 bases and J by 2 bases, with 14 bases between the two germline ends. CDR3 in amino acids: CASSLEGNTWTNEKLFF. The CDR3 DNA is TGCGCCAGCAGCTTGGAAGGAAACACGTGGACTAATGAAAAACTGTTTTTT.

The chain combines TRBV19 with TRBJ1-2; 7 bases line up with TRBD1. Trimming cost V 2 bases and J 8 bases; bases outside gene matches: 2. This CDR3 spans 12 amino acids. Germline loops: CDR1 LNHDA, CDR2 SQIVND (reference sequence). The CDR3 sequence: CASSITGEGYTF. The CDR3 region has the DNA TGTGCCAGTAGTATAACAGGGGAAGGCTACACCTTC.

The chain recombines TRBV2 with TRBJ2-3; perhaps D is TRBD1 or TRBD2 (6 bases each). The CDR3 spans 15 residues. Between the trimmed V and J ends, which lost 7 bases and 2 bases, there was a span of 16 bases. Germline-derived CDR1 and CDR2 are SNHLY and FYNNEI. The CDR3 DNA follows: TGTGCCAGCAACGAGGGGGGACCAAACACAGATACGCAGTATTTT. Translated, it gives CASNEGGPNTDTQYF.

The chain employs TRBV14 and TRBJ1-4; D gene uncertain. Trimming cost V 4 bases and J 13 bases, with 13 bases left between them. The germline V gene encodes CDR1 SGHDN and CDR2 FVKESK. This CDR3 contains 12 residues. DNA of the CDR3: TGTGCCAGCAGCCCTGGTCGGGTTGGACTGTTTTTT. Amino acid sequence: CASSPGRVGLFF.

The gene calls are TRBV7-9 and TRBJ2-5, with 11 bases that match TRBD2. The CDR3 has 17 amino acids. Per the germline V gene, CDR1 is SEHNR and CDR2 is FQNEAQ (reference sequence). After removal of 2 bases from V and 5 bases from J, the junction contained 10 bases not matched to a gene. Here the CDR3 DNA reads TGTGCCAGCAGCTTATATAGCGGGGGGGACTACCGGGAGACCCAGTACTTC. Its translation: CASSLYSGGDYRETQYF.

As regards this clone: One end of the junction is discordant with germline, which a read error may explain. The genes are TRBV7-7 and TRBJ2-1, with TRBD1 matching 9 bases. Germline assignment: CDR1 SSHAT and CDR2 FNYEAQ (reference sequence). The CDR3 spans 14 residues. CDR3 sequence reads: CASSEGTGKVEQFF. The DNA for the CDR3 is TGTGCTAGCAGCGAAGGGACAGGGAAGGTGGAGCAGTTCTTC.

Points on this clone: Germline is not matched at one junction end, which may reflect a read error. V gene TRBV19 combines with J gene TRBJ2-1; D may be TRBD2 (6 bases). The CDR3 consists of 16 residues. CDR1 and CDR2 from the germline V gene are LNHDA and SQIVND (reference sequence). CDR3 nucleotides: TGTGCCAGTAGTATAGATCTATGGAATACGGGGGTACCTCAGATCTTC. Translated, it gives CASSIDLWNTGVPQIF.

The chain recombines TRBV10-3 with TRBJ1-1; 9 bases map to TRBD1. Germline CDR1 ENHRY, CDR2 SYGVKD. Trimming removed 5 bases from V and 1 base from J; junction bases left unmatched: 2. CDR3 length: 14 residues. In DNA form, the CDR3 reads TGTGCCATCAGTCCGGACAGGGGGAACACTGAAGCTTTCTTT. Its translation is CAISPDRGNTEAFF.

This CDR3 reads CASSLAYGTPKVQPQHF. The CDR3 nucleotides read TGTGCCAGCAGCTTGGCTTACGGGACTCCGAAAGTTCAGCCCCAGCATTTT. V gene TRBV5-8 combines with J gene TRBJ1-5, with D perhaps matching TRBD1 (5 bases). The CDR3 is made up of 17 amino acids. Germline-derived CDR1 and CDR2 are SGHTS and YDEGEE. V lost 0 bases to trimming and J lost 6 bases, with 19 bases between them.

The gene calls are TRBV6-7 and TRBJ1-5, with unresolved D. TRBV6-7 is placed among ORFs of uncertain function. The CDR3 loop spans 11 amino acids. The V end lost 6 bases, the J end lost 4 bases, and 4 bases lay between the germline ends. The CDR3 DNA follows: TGTGCCAGCAGCACAAATCAGCCCCAGCATTTT. This translates into CASSTNQPQHF.

The genes are TRBV5-8 and TRBJ2-2; TRBD1 agrees at 10 bases. In germline, CDR1 is SGHTS, CDR2 YDEGEE. The CDR3 is 16 amino acids. V dropped 4 bases and J dropped 3; count of bases not matched to a gene: 6. The CDR3 DNA follows: TGTGCCAGCAGCACCCGGGACAGGGGCCACACCGGGGAGCTGTTTTTT. Translated, it gives CASSTRDRGHTGELFF.

In the case of this clone: Other DNA sequences within the sample encode an identical CDR3. The chain uses TRBV19 and TRBJ2-3, with 9 bases identical to TRBD1. This CDR3 spans 14 amino acids. With 6 bases clipped from V and 1 base from J, the junction kept 2 bases outside the gene matches. Per the germline V gene, CDR1 is LNHDA and CDR2 is SQIVND (reference sequence). The CDR3 DNA reads as TGTGCCAGTAGGCGGACAGGGGGCACAGATACGCAGTATTTT. Protein product: CASRRTGGTDTQYF.

V gene TRBV7-9 combines with J gene TRBJ2-1; the match to TRBD2 covers 7 bases. Per the germline V gene, CDR1 is SEHNR and CDR2 is FQNEAQ (reference sequence). The CDR3 runs to 15 residues. Trimming removed 3 bases from V and 4 bases from J; junction bases left unmatched: 6. This CDR3 reads CASSFRRGTYNEQFF. In DNA form, the CDR3 reads TGTGCCAGCAGCTTTCGGCGGGGGACTTACAATGAGCAGTTCTTC.

This sequence joins TRBV10-2 and TRBJ1-2; D is unresolved. The CDR3 has 15 amino acids. With 4 bases removed from V and 0 bases from J, the gap between germline ends came to 12 bases. Germline V gene data show CDR1 as WSHSY and CDR2 as SAAADI. The CDR3 sequence: CASSGAAASNYGYTF. CDR3 in DNA: TGCGCCAGCAGTGGGGCAGCAGCTTCTAACTATGGCTACACCTTC.

V is TRBV6-1 and J is TRBJ1-1; D is unclear. Trimming stripped 3 bases from V and 6 bases from J, with 17 bases between. CDR1 and CDR2 (germline): MNHNS, SASEGT. CDR3 length: 15 residues. The CDR3 sequence is CASSDNRAGSAEAFF. The CDR3 DNA reads TGTGCCAGCAGTGATAACCGGGCGGGTAGCGCTGAAGCTTTCTTT.